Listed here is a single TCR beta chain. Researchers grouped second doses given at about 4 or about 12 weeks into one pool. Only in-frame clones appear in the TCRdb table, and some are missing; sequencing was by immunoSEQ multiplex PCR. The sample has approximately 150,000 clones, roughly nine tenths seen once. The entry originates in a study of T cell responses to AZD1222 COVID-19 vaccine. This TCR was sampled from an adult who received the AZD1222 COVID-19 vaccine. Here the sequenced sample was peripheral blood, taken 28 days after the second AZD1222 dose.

CDR3 sequence: CASSTHRTGSPRGFYEQYF. As DNA, the CDR3 is TGTGCCAGCAGTACACACAGGACAGGGTCCCCAAGGGGTTTCTACGAGCAGTACTTC. This chain uses TRBV28 with TRBJ2-7, with 8 bases fitting TRBD1. Germline V lookup: CDR1 MDHEN, CDR2 SYDVKM. This CDR3 region has 19 residues. V lost 5 bases and J lost 3; bases outside the gene matches: 21.